The 22 T cell receptor beta chains below come from one sample, sequenced in a study of blood T cells in healthy people across ages. Sample-barcoded 5' priming and a J-beta primer mix drove a second PCR of about 6 to 12 cycles. From the 5' RACE reads, TCRdb called clonotypes with MiXCR, one entry per CDR3 protein. The table has 720,000 or so distinct CDR3 sequences, less than 45% seen once. The sequencing sample was made of blood. These receptor sequences come from a man at least 80 years old in good health.

The rearrangement uses TRBV2 and TRBJ2-4; the match to TRBD1 covers 8 bases. The end of the DNA aligns better with TRBJ2-7, so the J call may be wrong. Germline assignment: CDR1 SNHLY and CDR2 FYNNEI. The CDR3 length is 16 residues. The CDR3 region has the DNA TGTGCCAGCAACACTAACATGGACAGGGTGGGGTACGAGCAGTACTTC. Amino acids: CASNTNMDRVGYEQYF.

This clonotype was counted only a few times. The chain has TRBV4-3 and TRBJ2-5, with 13 bases fitting TRBD2. Germline CDR1 is LGHNA and CDR2 is YSLEER. CDR3 size: 18 residues. V shed 0 bases and J 5 bases; nucleotides not matched to a gene: 9. The CDR3 loop is CASSQDWTSGRKSETQYF. CDR3 in DNA: TGCGCCAGCAGCCAAGATTGGACTAGCGGGAGAAAGTCGGAGACCCAGTACTTC.

The CDR3 here is CSVGSSGNTIYF. CDR3 sequence (DNA): TGCAGCGTTGGTAGCTCTGGAAACACCATATATTTT. The J gene is TRBJ1-3, the V gene TRBV29-1, with D unresolved. Germline CDR1 is SQVTM and CDR2 is ANQGSEA. The CDR3 length is 12 residues. Between the trimmed V and J ends, which lost 4 bases and 0 bases, there was a span of 4 bases.

V usage is TRBV7-2 and J usage is TRBJ1-6, with 7 bases matching TRBD1. CDR1 SGHTA and CDR2 FQGNSA come from the germline V gene. CDR3 size: 15 residues. V lost 2 bases to trimming and J lost 9 bases; unmatched junction nucleotides: 7. CDR3 amino acids: CASSLLQGTSSPLHF. The CDR3 DNA reads as TGTGCCAGCAGCTTATTACAGGGGACGAGTTCACCCCTCCACTTT.

In this sample, this clonotype turned up a few times. The chain employs TRBV6-2 or TRBV6-3 and TRBJ2-3; D perhaps matches TRBD2 (5 bases). CDR1 is MNHEY and CDR2 is SVGEGT in the germline V gene. The CDR3 runs to 13 residues. Trimming removed 7 bases at V and 2 bases at J, with 10 bases between. The CDR3 nucleotides are TGTGCCAGCAAGCGGTTATCCACAGATACGCAGTATTTT. As protein: CASKRLSTDTQYF.

This clonotype was seen a handful of times. The chain is built from TRBV6-2 or TRBV6-3 and TRBJ1-5; unclear D gene. This CDR3 comprises 15 residues. The V and J ends lost 4 bases and 0 bases respectively, with 10 bases between them. The germline V gene has CDR1 MNHEY and CDR2 SVGEGT. In nucleotides, the CDR3 is TGTGCCAGCAGTTCGGCGGGCTCTAGCAATCAGCCCCAGCATTTT. It is translated as CASSSAGSSNQPQHF.

This clonotype came up a few times. The rearrangement links TRBV6-2 or TRBV6-3 to TRBJ2-4; the D gene could be TRBD1 or TRBD2 (6 bases each). Germline CDR1 reads MNHEY; CDR2 reads SVGEGT. V lost 7 bases and J 0 bases, leaving 13 bases between the germline ends. The CDR3 is made up of 15 amino acids. In DNA form, the CDR3 reads TGTGCCAGCAAAGAAGGGGGACTAGCCAAAAACATTCAGTACTTC. This translates into CASKEGGLAKNIQYF.

This clonotype was picked up one time. V usage is TRBV28 and J usage is TRBJ1-5; a possible D gene is TRBD1 (5 bases). With 2 bases removed from V and 3 bases from J, the gap between germline ends came to 23 bases. The CDR3 is 19 residues long. Germline values: CDR1 MDHEN, CDR2 SYDVKM. The CDR3 loop is CASSLEAGTSRWVNQPQHF. CDR3 sequence (DNA): TGTGCCAGCAGTTTAGAGGCAGGGACCTCTCGGTGGGTCAATCAGCCCCAGCATTTT.

This rearrangement joins TRBV7-6 to TRBJ2-6, with 10 bases fitting TRBD1. The germline V gene encodes CDR1 SGHVS and CDR2 FNYEAQ. CDR3 length: 17 amino acids. V was pared by 1 base and J by 1 base, with 1 base of the junction left unmatched. CDR3: CASSLGQGASGANVLTF. Written as DNA, the CDR3 is TGTGCCAGCAGCTTAGGACAGGGGGCGTCTGGGGCCAACGTCCTGACTTTC. The full variable domain, in which reference TRBV7-6 and TRBJ2-6 provide the parts outside the CDR3, is GAGVSQSPRYKVTKRGQDVALRCDPISGHVSLYWYRQALGQGPEFLTYFNYEAQQDKSGLPNDRFSAERPEGSISTLTIQRTEQRDSAMYRCASSLGQGASGANVLTFGAGSRLTVL.

The chain carries TRBV14 and TRBJ2-1, with 7 nucleotides matching TRBD2. Losses at the gene ends were 1 base for V and 9 bases for J; bases not matched to a gene: 9. The V gene's germline CDR1 is SGHDN and CDR2 FVKESK. This CDR3 contains 15 residues. CDR3 loop: CASSQVVTSDAEQFF. Written as DNA, the CDR3 is TGTGCCAGCAGCCAAGTAGTAACTAGCGATGCTGAGCAGTTCTTC.

The rearrangement links TRBV7-9 to TRBJ2-2, with TRBD1 as a possible D gene (6 bases). This CDR3 spans 15 amino acids. Deletions cut 4 bases from V and 4 bases from J, with 13 bases between. The germline V gene encodes CDR1 SEHNR and CDR2 FQNEAQ (reference sequence). For the CDR3, the DNA is TGTGCCAGCAGCTCCATTACAGGGTCCACCGGGGAGCTGTTTTTT. It specifies CASSSITGSTGELFF.

The sample holds a few counts of this clonotype. J is TRBJ2-7 and V is TRBV28; no definite D call. V lost 5 bases and J 4 bases, leaving 6 bases between the germline ends. Germline lookup yields CDR1 MDHEN and CDR2 SYDVKM. The CDR3 contains 11 residues. DNA for the CDR3: TGTGCCAGCAGTCGGCGTTACGAGCAGTACTTC. Its protein is CASSRRYEQYF. Combining the CDR3 with reference TRBV28 and TRBJ2-7 gives the whole variable domain DVKVTQSSRYLVKRTGEKVFLECVQDMDHENMFWYRQDPGLGLRLIYFSYDVKMKEKGDIPEGYSVSREKKERFSLILESASTNQTSMYLCASSRRYEQYFGPGTRLTVT.

The DNA of the CDR3 is TGTGCCAGCAGTTTACGGACTAGCGGGAGAAAATACGAGCAGTACTTC. Protein sequence: CASSLRTSGRKYEQYF. The rearrangement joins TRBV28 to TRBJ2-7, with 13 positions matching TRBD2. This CDR3 contains 16 residues. Per the germline V gene, CDR1 is MDHEN and CDR2 is SYDVKM. Trimming cost V 2 bases and J 4 bases; bases outside gene matches: 5.

The chain carries TRBV6-2 or TRBV6-3 and TRBJ2-2; D not resolved. Germline values: CDR1 MNHEY, CDR2 SVGEGT. V lost 6 bases and J 3 bases, leaving 8 bases between the germline ends. This CDR3 has 13 residues. CDR3 residues: CASRTSHTGELFF. The CDR3 DNA reads TGTGCCAGCAGGACTTCTCACACCGGGGAGCTGTTTTTT.

This clonotype was seen only once. This chain joins TRBV11-2 and TRBJ2-1; 10 positions match TRBD2. V trimming: 1 base; J trimming: 13 bases; junction bases outside the gene matches: 10. The V gene's germline CDR1 is SGHAT and CDR2 FQNNGV. The CDR3 totals 15 residues. The CDR3 sequence is CASSLVRTSGYPQFF. The CDR3 coding sequence is TGTGCCAGCAGCTTAGTAAGGACTAGCGGATATCCTCAGTTCTTC.

This clonotype was observed a handful of times. The V call is TRBV7-2, the J call TRBJ2-4; 8 bases match TRBD1. Trimming took 6 bases from V and 6 from J; bases not matched to a gene: 10. From germline, CDR1 is SGHTA and CDR2 FQGNSA. The CDR3 contains 15 residues. The CDR3 loop reads CASSRRWGTGNIQYF. The DNA for the CDR3 is TGTGCCAGCAGTCGTAGATGGGGGACAGGAAACATTCAGTACTTC.

This chain links TRBV4-1 with TRBJ1-2; no firm D call. The CDR3 has 13 residues. V lost 2 bases, J lost 2 bases, and 6 bases lay in between. Germline V gene lookup returns CDR1 MGHRA and CDR2 YSYEKL. This CDR3 reads CASSQPPNYGYTF. The CDR3 bases are TGCGCCAGCAGCCAACCCCCGAACTATGGCTACACCTTC.

This clonotype appeared a few times. The chain has TRBV7-2 and TRBJ2-3; 12 nucleotides match TRBD2. Germline values: CDR1 SGHTA, CDR2 FQGNSA. CDR3 length equals 16 residues. The J segment lost 2 bases and the V segment lost 5 bases, leaving 5 bases of the junction unmatched. The CDR3: CASSRTSGTLTDTQYF. CDR3 nucleotide sequence: TGTGCCAGCAGCCGGACTAGCGGGACCCTCACAGATACGCAGTATTTT.

This chain joins TRBV12-3 or TRBV12-4 and TRBJ2-1; no firm D call. V dropped 5 bases and J dropped 9 bases, with 11 bases sitting between them. The CDR3 loop spans 12 amino acids. The CDR3 spells CASSQERGEQFF. CDR3 sequence (DNA): TGTGCCAGCAGTCAAGAACGAGGTGAGCAGTTCTTC.

In its sample, this clonotype was seen once. The genes are TRBV18 and TRBJ2-5, with 9 positions matching TRBD2. The J call is doubtful: the DNA matches TRBJ2-7 better. Germline lookup yields CDR1 KGHSH and CDR2 LQKENI. The CDR3 has 16 residues. DNA of the CDR3: TGTGCCAGCTCACGGCGGGTAGCGGGAGAGATCTACGAGCAGTACTTC. Protein sequence: CASSRRVAGEIYEQYF.

A note on this clonotype: An end of the junction differs from the germline gene, which may be a read error. The V and J genes are TRBV7-2 and TRBJ1-1; no definite D call. Germline assignment: CDR1 SGHTA and CDR2 FQGNSA. The CDR3 totals 15 residues. The CDR3 region is CVSSPGGGRVTEAFF. DNA for the CDR3: TGTGTCAGCAGCCCCGGAGGAGGGAGGGTCACTGAAGCTTTCTTT.

The chain has TRBV20-1 and TRBJ2-3; 7 positions agree with TRBD2. The V segment lost 6 bases and the J segment 0 bases; nucleotides outside the gene matches: 6. Germline V gene lookup returns CDR1 DFQATT and CDR2 SNEGSKA (reference sequence). CDR3 size: 14 residues. The CDR3 region has the DNA TGCAGTGCACCGGGACTAACTAGCACAGATACGCAGTATTTT. It codes for CSAPGLTSTDTQYF.